These 13 T cell receptor beta chains originate from one sample sequenced in a study of cytomegalovirus exposure and HLA in healthy donors. The data were produced by immunoSEQ multiplex PCR, yet TCRdb's version contains in-frame clones alone and is incomplete. The table shows more than 200,000 clones, with about 88% occurring only once. The sample taken for sequencing was PBMCs. These receptors all stem from a young man in good health and CMV-seropositive.

The chain combines TRBV18 with TRBJ2-7; D remains ambiguous. The CDR3 length is 13 residues. Per germline, CDR1 KGHSH and CDR2 LQKENI. Trimming took off 4 bases at V and 4 bases at J, with 11 bases between the two ends. CDR3: CASSLEQKYEQYF. DNA of the CDR3: TGTGCCAGCTCACTAGAACAGAAATACGAGCAGTACTTC. Combining the CDR3 with reference TRBV18 and TRBJ2-7 gives the whole variable domain NAGVMQNPRHLVRRRGQEARLRCSPMKGHSHVYWYRQLPEEGLKFMVYLQKENIIDESGMPKERFSAEFPKEGPSILRIQQVVRGDSAAYFCASSLEQKYEQYFGPGTRLTVT.

The gene calls are TRBV27 and TRBJ1-1, with D hard to call. V gave up 4 bases and J gave up 1 base, with 13 bases separating them. CDR3 size: 15 residues. Germline V gene sequence: CDR1 MNHEY, CDR2 SMNVEV (reference sequence). CDR3 nucleotide sequence: TGTGCCAGCAGTTCAAGAACGGTTTCGAACACTGAAGCTTTCTTT. Translated, it gives CASSSRTVSNTEAFF.

This clone was detected a few times. The gene calls are TRBV6-5 and TRBJ2-7, with unresolved D. This CDR3 contains 14 residues. Trimming removed 4 bases from V and 6 bases from J, with 16 bases in between. CDR1 MNHEY and CDR2 SVGAGI come from the germline V gene. The CDR3 region has the DNA TGTGCCAGCAGTTCGTCCACAAAGTGGGGCGAGCAGTACTTC. It specifies CASSSSTKWGEQYF.

The rearrangement joins TRBV4-3 to TRBJ2-1, with TRBD1 as a possible D gene (6 bases). The CDR3 totals 15 residues. The germline V gene encodes CDR1 LGHNA and CDR2 YSLEER. V lost 2 bases and J lost 8, with 16 bases in between. CDR3 DNA: TGCGCCAGCAGCCAAACAGGGAATCTCATCCATGAGCAGTTCTTC. This encodes CASSQTGNLIHEQFF.

The chain joins TRBV29-1 to TRBJ2-1; TRBD2 is a possible D gene (6 bases). CDR1 is SQVTM, CDR2 ANQGSEA, per germline. V shed 6 bases and J shed 4 bases, with 10 bases lying between them. The CDR3 is 12 residues long. In nucleotides, the CDR3 is TGCAGCGTCGCGGGATCGTACAATGAGCAGTTCTTC. Its protein is CSVAGSYNEQFF.

In DNA form, the CDR3 reads TGTGCCAGCAGCTTGTACGCGCCCTACGAGCAGTACTTC. Its translation: CASSLYAPYEQYF. The chain joins TRBV5-6 to TRBJ2-7; D remains ambiguous. V gave up 1 base and J gave up 2 bases, with 7 bases separating them. The CDR3 covers 13 residues. Per germline, CDR1 SGHDT and CDR2 YYEEEE.

The chain has TRBV29-1 and TRBJ1-4; no clear D gene. This CDR3 has 10 residues. Germline V CDR1 and CDR2: SQVTM, ANQGSEA. Trimming cost V 1 base and J 14 bases, with 8 bases left between them. CDR3 in DNA: TGCAGCGTTGAAGGGAGATGTCTGTTTTTT. As protein: CSVEGRCLFF.

The chain combines TRBV11-3 with TRBJ2-3, with no clear D. Trimming pared 1 base from V and 2 bases from J, leaving 7 bases between. The CDR3 has 14 residues. Looked up from germline, CDR1 is SGHNT and CDR2 is YENEEA. This CDR3 reads CASSLAANTDTQYF. CDR3 sequence (DNA): TGTGCCAGCAGCTTAGCCGCGAACACAGATACGCAGTATTTT.

This clone has just one count. The chain uses TRBV6-1 and TRBJ1-5, with 8 nucleotides matching TRBD1. The J segment lost 1 base and the V segment lost 4 bases, leaving 15 bases of the junction unmatched. CDR3 size: 19 residues. Looked up from germline, CDR1 is MNHNS and CDR2 is SASEGT. The CDR3 nucleotides read TGTGCCAGCAGTGCCCGGACAGGGCGTCCCCCTATAAGCAATCAGCCCCAGCATTTT. It codes for CASSARTGRPPISNQPQHF.

V usage is TRBV6-5 and J usage is TRBJ1-4; D is possibly TRBD1 (5 bases). Germline CDR1 MNHEY, CDR2 SVGAGI. V was trimmed by 2 bases and J by 6 bases, leaving 10 bases between them. This CDR3 has 14 residues. The chain's CDR3 is CASSYVGDDEKLFF. The DNA of the CDR3 is TGTGCCAGCAGTTACGTGGGGGATGATGAAAAACTGTTTTTT.

This clone was counted a single time. This chain connects TRBV30 to TRBJ2-5; D gene unclear. V lost 2 bases, J lost 5 bases, and 12 bases lay in between. The CDR3 totals 13 residues. Germline CDR1 GTSNPN, CDR2 SVGIG (reference sequence). This chain's CDR3 is CAWSMGLAETQYF. CDR3 nucleotides: TGTGCCTGGAGTATGGGTCTGGCGGAGACCCAGTACTTC.

The V and J genes are TRBV6-4 and TRBJ2-2; tentative D call: TRBD2 (6 bases). V shed 7 bases and J shed 4 bases, with 13 bases lying between them. The CDR3 runs 14 residues. Germline values: CDR1 MRHNA, CDR2 SNTAGT. DNA of the CDR3: TGTGCCAGCACGGACTCGGGGGTCACCGGGGAGCTGTTTTTT. Translated, it gives CASTDSGVTGELFF.

The CDR3 DNA reads TGTGCCAGCAGCTTGAGTACAGGGAGGAATCAGCCCCAGCATTTT. Its translation: CASSLSTGRNQPQHF. The chain recombines TRBV7-6 with TRBJ1-5, with a weak D call TRBD1 (6 bases). V lost 3 bases and J 4 bases, leaving 13 bases between the germline ends. The CDR3 spans 15 residues. CDR1 and CDR2 from the germline V gene are SGHVS and FNYEAQ.